One and the same sample provided the 9 T cell receptor beta chains below, sequenced in a study of blood T cell repertoires in COVID-19. Libraries were prepared by immunoSEQ multiplex PCR; TCRdb keeps only in-frame clonotypes and omits some of them. The table records about 240,000 clones, 83% of them present only once. Input material: peripheral blood. The source is a human donor in a cohort sampled during active COVID-19.

The CDR3 here is CASSSPATGVRANEQFF. CDR3 in DNA: TGTGCCAGCAGCTCCCCCGCCACAGGGGTTAGGGCCAATGAGCAGTTCTTC. The rearrangement uses TRBV5-4 and TRBJ2-1; 7 positions agree with TRBD1. Germline CDR1 SGHNT, CDR2 YYREEE (reference sequence). The CDR3 has 17 residues. Losses at the gene ends were 3 bases for V and 6 bases for J; bases not matched to a gene: 15.

The V call is TRBV7-2, the J call TRBJ2-3; possibly TRBD1 for D (6 bases). Trimming stripped 5 bases from V and 1 base from J, with 10 bases between. Germline V lookup: CDR1 SGHTA, CDR2 FQGNSA. This CDR3 comprises 14 residues. The CDR3 loop is CASSPRQGTDTQYF. The CDR3 bases are TGTGCCAGCAGCCCCCGACAGGGCACAGATACGCAGTATTTT.

The V and J genes are TRBV3-1 (or the pseudogene TRBV3-2) and TRBJ1-3, with TRBD1 as a possible D gene (5 bases). Trimming stripped 2 bases from V and 3 bases from J, with 14 bases between. Germline CDR1 LGHDT, CDR2 YNNKEL (reference sequence). This CDR3 contains 16 residues. In DNA form, the CDR3 reads TGTGCCAGCAGCCAAAGTCCGGGACTTTTTGGAAACACCATATATTTT. It translates to CASSQSPGLFGNTIYF.

The J gene is TRBJ1-1, the V gene TRBV19; tentatively, D is TRBD1 (5 bases). The germline CDR1 and CDR2 sequences are LNHDA and SQIVND (reference sequence). The CDR3 is made up of 13 amino acids. V shed 2 bases and J shed 7 bases, with 11 bases lying between them. CDR3 DNA: TGTGCCAGTAGTATACGGGGGGAGGGTGAAGCTTTCTTT. Amino acids: CASSIRGEGEAFF.

The genes are TRBV9 and TRBJ2-7; 10 positions match TRBD2. The CDR3 consists of 14 residues. The germline CDR1 and CDR2 sequences are SGDLS and YYNGEE. Trimming removed 7 bases from V and 4 bases from J; junction bases left unmatched: 8. CDR3 in amino acids: CASSPTSGRYEQYF. The CDR3 bases are TGTGCCAGCTCACCGACTAGCGGGCGGTACGAGCAGTACTTC.

This clone was counted only a few times. The V call is TRBV20-1, the J call TRBJ1-2; no firm D call. The CDR3 consists of 11 residues. CDR1 is DFQATT and CDR2 is SNEGSKA in the germline V gene (reference sequence). Trimming took off 5 bases at V and 4 bases at J, with 8 bases between the two ends. CDR3 in amino acids: CSASTTYGYTF. The CDR3 DNA reads as TGCAGTGCTTCCACTACCTATGGCTACACCTTC.

The chain links TRBV12-3 or TRBV12-4 to TRBJ1-1, with D perhaps TRBD1 (6 bases). The V and J ends lost 5 bases and 2 bases respectively, with 9 bases between them. The length of the CDR3 is 13 residues. CDR3 loop: CASSGQLNTEAFF. The CDR3 nucleotides read TGTGCCAGCAGTGGACAGCTCAACACTGAAGCTTTCTTT.

This clone was recorded only once. The V and J genes are TRBV5-6 and TRBJ2-7; the D is unclear. With 2 bases removed from V and 2 bases from J, the gap between germline ends came to 14 bases. CDR1 SGHDT and CDR2 YYEEEE come from the germline V gene. This CDR3 spans 15 amino acids. DNA of the CDR3: TGTGCCAGCAGCTTTCTGCGCTCTCCACCCTACGAGCAGTACTTC. Its translation: CASSFLRSPPYEQYF.

V is TRBV7-9 and J is TRBJ2-1; the match to TRBD1 covers 8 bases. J was trimmed by 6 bases and V by 3 bases; bases with no gene match: 7. This CDR3 spans 15 amino acids. CDR1 is SEHNR and CDR2 is FQNEAQ in the germline V gene (reference sequence). CDR3 DNA: TGTGCCAGCAGCTTTTCCCGGACAGGGATCAATGAGCAGTTCTTC. This translates into CASSFSRTGINEQFF.